This TCR beta chain was retrieved from a study of blood T cell repertoires in COVID-19. Study-wide background: Sites across the United States, Italy and Spain contributed samples from acute and convalescent COVID-19.

In the original processing: Using reference gene primer amplification, nucleated cell counts were estimated. The repertoire was sequenced with immunoSEQ multiplex PCR; TCRdb's copy has only in-frame clones and lacks some. D and trimming come from the DNA, and the V and J calls and clone size come from that table. The table lists over 85,000 clones, approximately 86% of them singletons. Patients in Seattle were enrolled during active infection, then followed longitudinally. The sequence derives from a woman aged 45-65 years with COVID-19, enrolled during active disease. The sequenced sample consisted of peripheral blood.

The CDR3 sequence: CAPPLTSGGPDTGELFF. CDR3 DNA: TGTGCCCCTCCCCTGACTAGCGGGGGGCCCGACACCGGGGAGCTGTTTTTT. V and J are TRBV3-1 (or the pseudogene TRBV3-2) and TRBJ2-2; TRBD2 matches at 13 bases. V gave up 11 bases and J gave up 3 bases; unmatched junction bases: 12. The CDR3 totals 17 residues. Germline lookup yields CDR1 LGHDT and CDR2 YNNKEL (reference sequence).